The entry below describes one T cell receptor beta chain. CDR1 is LNHDA, CDR2 SQIVND, per germline (reference sequence). V gave up 1 base and J gave up 3 bases; unmatched junction bases: 6. CDR3 length: 16 residues. Original processing notes: Researchers report that nucleated cell counts were estimated from reference gene primer amplification. TCRdb's table, derived via immunoSEQ multiplex PCR, lists solely in-frame clones and lacks some. V and J calls and clone size are given by that table; D and trimming were obtained from the DNA. The repertoire consists of 200,000 to 250,000 clones, with approximately 83% occurring once and the leading ten covering nearly 5%. The sample belongs to a study of blood T cell repertoires in COVID-19. Across the study: Sample material is recorded as cDNA or gDNA derived from T cells, B-cell-depleted T cells, or PBMCs.

The chain couples TRBV19 to TRBJ1-5; 7 nucleotides match TRBD1. The source is a woman aged 45 to 65 who had been exposed to COVID-19. Sequencing used PBMCs or T cells enriched from blood (not recorded which). CDR3 bases: TGTGCCAGTAGTATAGCGTCAGGGGGTCCCAATCAGCCCCAGCATTTT. Protein sequence: CASSIASGGPNQPQHF.